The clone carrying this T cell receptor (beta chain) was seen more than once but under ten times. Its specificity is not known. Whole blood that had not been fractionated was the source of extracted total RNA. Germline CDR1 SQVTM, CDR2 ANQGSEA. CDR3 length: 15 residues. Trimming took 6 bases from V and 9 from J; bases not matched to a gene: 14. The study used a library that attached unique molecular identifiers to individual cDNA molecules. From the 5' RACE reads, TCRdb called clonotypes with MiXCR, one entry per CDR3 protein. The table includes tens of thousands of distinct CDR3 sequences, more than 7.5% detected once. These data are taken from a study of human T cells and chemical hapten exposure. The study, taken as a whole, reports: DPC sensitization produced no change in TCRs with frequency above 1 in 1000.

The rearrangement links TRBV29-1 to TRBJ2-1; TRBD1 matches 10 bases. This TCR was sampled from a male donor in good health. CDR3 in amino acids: CSVRTPGTGVSEQFF. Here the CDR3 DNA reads TGCAGCGTGCGTACTCCCGGGACAGGGGTAAGTGAGCAGTTCTTC.